This TCR beta chain was profiled in a study of blood T cell repertoires in COVID-19. Study details: Both acute and convalescent COVID-19 samples were obtained from the United States, Italy and Spain.

Per the authors' pipeline: It was from reference gene primer amplification that nucleated cell counts were estimated. Libraries were prepared by immunoSEQ multiplex PCR; TCRdb keeps only in-frame clonotypes and omits some of them. V and J calls and clone size are copied from that table; D and trimming were computed from the DNA. This table holds some 170,000 clones, about 90% found once. This clone was picked up one time. The study drew participants aged about 18 to 89 years from roughly 25 US areas. Each participant's cohort was designated according to participant-reported clinical history. The TCR comes from a human donor with acute COVID-19. The donor label of this sample is uncertain. The sequenced sample consisted of PBMCs or T cells enriched from blood (not recorded which).

CDR3 in amino acids: CASSDPSGGMETQYF. CDR3 in DNA: TGTGCCAGCAGCGATCCAAGCGGGGGCATGGAGACCCAGTACTTC. The chain uses TRBV3-1 (or the pseudogene TRBV3-2) and TRBJ2-5, with TRBD2 matching 8 bases. V lost 5 bases to trimming and J lost 5 bases; unmatched junction nucleotides: 10. The CDR3 loop spans 15 amino acids. The germline V gene encodes CDR1 LGHDT and CDR2 YNNKEL (reference sequence).